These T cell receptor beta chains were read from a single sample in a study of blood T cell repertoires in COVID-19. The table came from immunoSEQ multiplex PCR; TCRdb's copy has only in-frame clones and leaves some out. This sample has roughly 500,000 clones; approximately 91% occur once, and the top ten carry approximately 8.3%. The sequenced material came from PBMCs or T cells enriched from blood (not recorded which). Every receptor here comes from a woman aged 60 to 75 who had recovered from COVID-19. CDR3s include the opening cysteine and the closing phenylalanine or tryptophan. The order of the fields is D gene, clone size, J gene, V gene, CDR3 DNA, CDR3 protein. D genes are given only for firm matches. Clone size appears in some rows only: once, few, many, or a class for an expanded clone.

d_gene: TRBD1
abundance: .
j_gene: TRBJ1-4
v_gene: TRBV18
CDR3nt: TGTGCCAGCTCACGTGGACAGGTTTTAACTAATGAAAAACTGTTTTTT
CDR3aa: CASSRGQVLTNEKLFF

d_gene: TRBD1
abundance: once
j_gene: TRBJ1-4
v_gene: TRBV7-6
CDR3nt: TGTGCCAGCAGCCGCTTGCGGGACAGGGGGGATGAAAAACTGTTTTTT
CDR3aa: CASSRLRDRGDEKLFF

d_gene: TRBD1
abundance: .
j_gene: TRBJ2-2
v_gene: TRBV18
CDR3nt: TGTGCCAGCTCACCATTTGGGACAGAGACCGGGGAGCTGTTTTTT
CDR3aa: CASSPFGTETGELFF

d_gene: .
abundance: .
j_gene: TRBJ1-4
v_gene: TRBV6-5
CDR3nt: TGTGCCAGCAGTTACGGGTGGGGGGATGAAAAACTGTTTTTT
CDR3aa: CASSYGWGDEKLFF

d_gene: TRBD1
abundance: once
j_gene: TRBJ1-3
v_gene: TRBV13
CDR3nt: TGTGCCAGCAGCTCCAGGGGGGCGGTAGGAAACACCATATATTTT
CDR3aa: CASSSRGAVGNTIYF

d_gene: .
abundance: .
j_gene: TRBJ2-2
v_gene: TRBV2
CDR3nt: TGTGCCAGCAGTGGCAAGACGGGGAACACCGGGGAGCTGTTTTTT
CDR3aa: CASSGKTGNTGELFF

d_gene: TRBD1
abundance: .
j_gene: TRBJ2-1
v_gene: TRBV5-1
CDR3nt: TGCGCCAGCAGCAGGGGGACAGGGGAGTGGGATGAGCAGTTCTTC
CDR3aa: CASSRGTGEWDEQFF

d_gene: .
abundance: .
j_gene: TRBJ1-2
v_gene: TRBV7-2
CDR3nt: TGTGCCAGCAGACCGCCGGTGGAAGGAGATAACTATGGCTACACCTTC
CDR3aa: CASRPPVEGDNYGYTF

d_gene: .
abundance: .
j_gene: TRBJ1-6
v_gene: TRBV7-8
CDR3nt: TGTGCCAGCAGCTTGGGAGGGAATTCACCCCTCCACTTT
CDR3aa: CASSLGGNSPLHF

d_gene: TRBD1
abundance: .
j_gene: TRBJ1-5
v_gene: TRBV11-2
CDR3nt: TGTGCCAGCAGCCAGGGGGGAACGAGCAATCAGCCCCAGCATTTT
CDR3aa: CASSQGGTSNQPQHF

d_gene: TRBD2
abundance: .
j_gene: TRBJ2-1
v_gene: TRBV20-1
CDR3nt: TGCAGTGCTGCTAGCGGGAATGAGCAGTTCTTC
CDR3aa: CSAASGNEQFF

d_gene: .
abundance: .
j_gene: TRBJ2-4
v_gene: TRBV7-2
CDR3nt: TGTGCCAGCAGCTCGGGAGCCAAAAACATTCAGTACTTC
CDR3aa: CASSSGAKNIQYF

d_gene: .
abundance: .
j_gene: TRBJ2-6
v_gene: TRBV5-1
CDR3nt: TGCGCCAGCAGCTTAGAGGGAAATGGGGCCAACGTCCTGACTTTC
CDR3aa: CASSLEGNGANVLTF

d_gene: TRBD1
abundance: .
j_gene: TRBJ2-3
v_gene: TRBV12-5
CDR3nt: TGTGCTAGTGGTTCCCCCCGGGGACAGGGCACAGATACGCAGTATTTT
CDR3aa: CASGSPRGQGTDTQYF

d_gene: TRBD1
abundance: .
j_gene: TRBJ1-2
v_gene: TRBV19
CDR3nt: TGTGCCAGTAGTGTGTACAGGGGGCAGTCCGCCGTGGGAGGCTACACCTTC
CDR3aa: CASSVYRGQSAVGGYTF

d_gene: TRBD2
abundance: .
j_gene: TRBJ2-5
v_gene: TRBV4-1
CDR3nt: TGCGCCAGCAGCCACCTAGTGGGGGGGCAAGAGACCCAGTACTTC
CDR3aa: CASSHLVGGQETQYF

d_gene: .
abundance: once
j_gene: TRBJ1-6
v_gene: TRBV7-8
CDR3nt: TGTGCCAGCAGCTTAGCAGCGACAGGCAATTCACCCCTCCACTTT
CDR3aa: CASSLAATGNSPLHF

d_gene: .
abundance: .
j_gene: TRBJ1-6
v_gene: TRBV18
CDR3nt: TGTGCCAGCTCCCCCCAGGGTTCGAATAATTCACCCCTCCACTTT
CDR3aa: CASSPQGSNNSPLHF

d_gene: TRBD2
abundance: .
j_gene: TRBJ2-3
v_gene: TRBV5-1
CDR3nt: TGCGCCAGCAGCTTGAGCGGGGGGCCCACAGATACGCAGTATTTT
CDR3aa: CASSLSGGPTDTQYF

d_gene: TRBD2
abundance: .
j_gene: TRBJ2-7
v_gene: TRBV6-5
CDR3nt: TGTGCCAGCAACCCAGCGGGGGGCCTCGAGCAGTACTTC
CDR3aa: CASNPAGGLEQYF

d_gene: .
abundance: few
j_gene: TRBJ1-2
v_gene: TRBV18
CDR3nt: TGTGCCAGCTCAGAAGACAGAAACTATGGCTACACCTTC
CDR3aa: CASSEDRNYGYTF

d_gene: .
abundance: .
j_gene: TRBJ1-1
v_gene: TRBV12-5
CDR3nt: TGTGCTAGTGCTCTGAACACTGAAGCTTTCTTT
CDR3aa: CASALNTEAFF

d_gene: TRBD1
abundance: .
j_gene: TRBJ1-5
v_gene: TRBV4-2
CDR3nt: TGTGCCAGCAGCCCGGGGGACAGGGGGCCAGAGGACAATCAGCCCCAGCATTTT
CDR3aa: CASSPGDRGPEDNQPQHF

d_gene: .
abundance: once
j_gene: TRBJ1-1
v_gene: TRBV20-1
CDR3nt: TGCAGTGCAGGGGTTGGCACTGAAGCTTTCTTT
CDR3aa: CSAGVGTEAFF

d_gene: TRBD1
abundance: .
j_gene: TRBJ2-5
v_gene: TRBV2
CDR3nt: TGTGCCAGCACGCAGGGGGAAGAGACCCAGTACTTC
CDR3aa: CASTQGEETQYF

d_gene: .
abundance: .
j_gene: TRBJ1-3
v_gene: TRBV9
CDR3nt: TGTGCCAGCAGCGACAGCTCTGGAAACACCATATATTTT
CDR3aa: CASSDSSGNTIYF

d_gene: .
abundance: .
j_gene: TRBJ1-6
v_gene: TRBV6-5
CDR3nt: TGTGCCAGCAAGATCCAGAAGAATTCACCCCTCCACTTT
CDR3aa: CASKIQKNSPLHF

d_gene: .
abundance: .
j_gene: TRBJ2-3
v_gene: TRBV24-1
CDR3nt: TGTGCCACCATAAAAGGGGGCACAGATACGCAGTATTTT
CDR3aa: CATIKGGTDTQYF

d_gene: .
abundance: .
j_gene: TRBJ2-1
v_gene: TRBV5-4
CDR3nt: TGTGCCAGCAGCTCTAGCTGGAGCTCCTACAATGAGCAGTTCTTC
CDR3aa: CASSSSWSSYNEQFF

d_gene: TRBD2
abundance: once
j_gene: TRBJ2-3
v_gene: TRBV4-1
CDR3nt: TGCGCCAGCAGCCAAGGGCTCGGGGGGGCATATGATACGCAGTATTTT
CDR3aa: CASSQGLGGAYDTQYF

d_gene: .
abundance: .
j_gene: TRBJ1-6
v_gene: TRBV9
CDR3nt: TGTGCCAGCAGCGTAGAAGCTAATTCACCCCTCCACTTT
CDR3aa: CASSVEANSPLHF

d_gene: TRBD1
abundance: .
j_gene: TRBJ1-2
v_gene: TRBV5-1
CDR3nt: TGCGCCAGCAGCTTGGTTGGACAGGTTAACTATGGCTACACCTTC
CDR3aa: CASSLVGQVNYGYTF

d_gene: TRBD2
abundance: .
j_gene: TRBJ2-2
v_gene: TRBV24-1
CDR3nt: TGTGCCACCAGTGATCCCGGGGGGGCTGGCGGGGAGCTGTTTTTT
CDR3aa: CATSDPGGAGGELFF

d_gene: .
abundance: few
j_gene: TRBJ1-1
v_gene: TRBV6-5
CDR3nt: TGTGCCAGCACCCCTGCGGGAGGGATAACTGAAGCTTTCTTT
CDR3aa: CASTPAGGITEAFF

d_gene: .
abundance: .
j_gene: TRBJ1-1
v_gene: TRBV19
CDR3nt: TGTGCCAGTACTAAAGGGGTGTGGGGTGGATTGTACACTGAAGCTTTCTTT
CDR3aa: CASTKGVWGGLYTEAFF

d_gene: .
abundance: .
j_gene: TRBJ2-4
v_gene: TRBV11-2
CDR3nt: TGTGCCAGCAGCTGGCAGGGGGCCAAAAACATTCAGTACTTC
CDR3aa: CASSWQGAKNIQYF

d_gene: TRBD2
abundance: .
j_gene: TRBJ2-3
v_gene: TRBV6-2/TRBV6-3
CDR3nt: TGTGCCAGCAGTTACGGGGGTAGCGGGGCCCGTACGCAGTATTTT
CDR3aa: CASSYGGSGARTQYF

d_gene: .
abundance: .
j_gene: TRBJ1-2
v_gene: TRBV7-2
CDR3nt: TGTGCCAGCAGCACAGGGATAGTCGGCGGCTACACCTTC
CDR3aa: CASSTGIVGGYTF

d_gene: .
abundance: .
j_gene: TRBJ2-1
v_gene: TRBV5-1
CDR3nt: TGCGCCAGCAGCTTGTCACCGGCCTACAATGAGCAGTTCTTC
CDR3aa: CASSLSPAYNEQFF

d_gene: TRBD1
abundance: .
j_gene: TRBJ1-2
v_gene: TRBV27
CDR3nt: TGTGCCAGCAGTTTAGACAGGGGGACTTACTCCTTC
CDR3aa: CASSLDRGTYSF

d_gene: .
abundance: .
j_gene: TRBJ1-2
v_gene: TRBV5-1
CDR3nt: TGCGCCAGCAGCTTGGGTCTAGGGGTCGTGTGGTATGGCTACACCTTC
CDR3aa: CASSLGLGVVWYGYTF

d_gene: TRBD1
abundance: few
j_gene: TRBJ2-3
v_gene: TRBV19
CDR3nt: TGTGCCAGTAGAAAAGGACAGGGGGCGGCAGATACGCAGTATTTT
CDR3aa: CASRKGQGAADTQYF

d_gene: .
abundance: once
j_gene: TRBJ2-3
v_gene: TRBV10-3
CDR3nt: TGTGCCATCAGTCCTAGCACAGATACGCAGTATTTT
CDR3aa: CAISPSTDTQYF

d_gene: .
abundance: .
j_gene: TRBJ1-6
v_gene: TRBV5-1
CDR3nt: TGCGCCAGCAGCCAGAGACCGACAGGCATCGGGAGGAATTCACCCCTCCACTTT
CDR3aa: CASSQRPTGIGRNSPLHF

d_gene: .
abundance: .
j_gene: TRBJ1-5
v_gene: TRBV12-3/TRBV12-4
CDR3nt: TGTGCCAGCACCTTCGGTAGCAATCAGCCCCAGCATTTT
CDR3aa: CASTFGSNQPQHF

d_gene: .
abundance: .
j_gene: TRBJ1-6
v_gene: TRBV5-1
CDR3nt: TGCGCCAGCAGGTCCGGGACACAAAATTCACCCCTCCACTTT
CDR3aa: CASRSGTQNSPLHF

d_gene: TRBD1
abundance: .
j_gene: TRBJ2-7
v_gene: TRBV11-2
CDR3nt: TGTGCCAGCAGCTCATCCGGGACAGGGCCCTACGAGCAGTACTTC
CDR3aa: CASSSSGTGPYEQYF

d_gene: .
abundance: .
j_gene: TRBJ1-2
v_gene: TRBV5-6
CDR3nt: TGTGCCAGCAGCTTGAGAAGGGGCTATGGCTACACCTTC
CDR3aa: CASSLRRGYGYTF

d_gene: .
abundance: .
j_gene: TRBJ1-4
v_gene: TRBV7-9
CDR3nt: TGTGCCAGCAAACTTCGGGGGGGGACTAATGAAAAACTGTTTTTT
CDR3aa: CASKLRGGTNEKLFF

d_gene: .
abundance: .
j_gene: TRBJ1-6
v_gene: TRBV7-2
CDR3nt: TGTGCCAGCAGCTTGCTACTATCGGGTAATTCACCCCTCCACTTT
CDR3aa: CASSLLLSGNSPLHF

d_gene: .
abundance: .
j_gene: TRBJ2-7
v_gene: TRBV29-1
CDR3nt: TGCAGCGTCGCCAGGGGCTACGAGCAGTACTTC
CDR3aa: CSVARGYEQYF

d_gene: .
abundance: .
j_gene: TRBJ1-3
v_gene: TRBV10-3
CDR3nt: TGTGCCATCACCGCCCACTCGGGGGGGCTGGGAAACACCATATATTTT
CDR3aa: CAITAHSGGLGNTIYF

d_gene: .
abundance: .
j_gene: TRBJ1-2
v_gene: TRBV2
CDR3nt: TGTGCCAGCAGTGAATTCGGGGGAAAGGATGGCTACACCTTC
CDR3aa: CASSEFGGKDGYTF

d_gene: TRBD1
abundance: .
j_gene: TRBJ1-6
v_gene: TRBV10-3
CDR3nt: TGTGCCATCAGTGATGCCGACAGGGGAGGATCACCCCTCCACTTT
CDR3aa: CAISDADRGGSPLHF

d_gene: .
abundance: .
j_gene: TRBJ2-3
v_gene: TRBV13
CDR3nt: TGTGCCAGCAGCCAAACAGGGATCCCCACAGATACGCAGTATTTT
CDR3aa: CASSQTGIPTDTQYF

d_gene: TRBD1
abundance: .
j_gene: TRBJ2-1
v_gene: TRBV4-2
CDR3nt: TGTGCCAGCAGCCAAGATTTCGGGACAGGGACCGGTGAGCAGTTCTTC
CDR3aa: CASSQDFGTGTGEQFF

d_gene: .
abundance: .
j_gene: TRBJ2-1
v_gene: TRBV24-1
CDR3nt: TGTGCCACCAGGGACTCCATGTCTACGGGTGAGCAGTTCTTC
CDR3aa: CATRDSMSTGEQFF

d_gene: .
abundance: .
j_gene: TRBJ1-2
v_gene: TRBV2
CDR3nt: TGTGCCAGCAGTGCAGCAAGCGTCTATGGCTACACCTTC
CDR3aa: CASSAASVYGYTF

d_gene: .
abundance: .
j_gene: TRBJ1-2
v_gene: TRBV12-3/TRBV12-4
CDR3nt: TGTGCCAGCAGCCTACGTGATGGCTACACCTTC
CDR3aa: CASSLRDGYTF

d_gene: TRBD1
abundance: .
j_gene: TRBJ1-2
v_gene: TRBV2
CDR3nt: TGTGCCAGCAGTGAAGACAGGGGGGGCGGCTACACCTTC
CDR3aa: CASSEDRGGGYTF